The sequence of this T cell receptor beta chain was determined in a study of T cell changes during pregnancy in multiple sclerosis (dated by TCRdb to about 2019). About the full investigation: The study examined how the T cell repertoire changed over the course of pregnancy in women with multiple sclerosis.

To prepare the library, the immunoSEQ multiplex PCR assay was applied. TCRdb retrieved this table from immuneACCESS and kept in-frame rearrangements only. Not all clones are present; in checked studies, unresolved V genes account for under half, and no reason is known for the remainder. This sample comprises about 59,000 clones, approximately 94% of them detected only once. Clones ranked in the top ten supply about 2.5% of the sample. A remark on this clone: Which antigen it targets is not known. No per-base quality is available; no much larger clone lies one base away.

This receptor was taken from a female donor with multiple sclerosis, enrolled in a pregnancy study. The specimen comprised CD8+ T cells from peripheral blood mononuclear cells, sampled after pregnancy.

This receptor has the CDR3 CASRPDRGYNEQFF. The DNA sequence is given as TGTGCCAGCAGACCCGACAGGGGCTACAATGAGCAGTTCTTC. The V and J segments used are TRBV5-4 and TRBJ2-1; TRBD1 agrees with 8 junctional bases. From the cysteine up to the phenylalanine, the CDR3 has a length of 14 residues. Solely the CDR3 DNA is kept, with 42 bases framed from the first base. V is trimmed back by 5 bases and J by 3 bases, and the junction contains 4 bases that no gene match accounts for. In the germline V gene (reference sequence), CDR1 corresponds to SGHNT and CDR2 to YYREEE.